The present entry profiles one TCR beta chain with its context. This CDR3 contains 16 residues. Trimming left V 4 bases short and J 7 bases short, with 17 bases between. Looked up from germline, CDR1 is LNHDA and CDR2 is SQIVND (reference sequence). Recovered Cohort 3 donors showed two negative PCRs, clearance, or symptom resolution. The data belong to a study of blood T cell repertoires in COVID-19. Clones were sequenced by immunoSEQ multiplex PCR, and TCRdb holds only the in-frame ones, with some missing. The table lists roughly 250,000 clones, 80% to 90% of them singletons. The V gene is TRBV19, the J gene TRBJ1-6; maybe TRBD1 (6 bases). The sequence was collected from a woman aged 18-29 years who had recovered from COVID-19. Sequencing was done on a sample of PBMCs or T cells enriched from blood (not recorded which). CDR3 nucleotides: TGTGCCAGTAGTACAAGACCACAGGGCAACAATTCACCCCTCCACTTT. Its translation is CASSTRPQGNNSPLHF.